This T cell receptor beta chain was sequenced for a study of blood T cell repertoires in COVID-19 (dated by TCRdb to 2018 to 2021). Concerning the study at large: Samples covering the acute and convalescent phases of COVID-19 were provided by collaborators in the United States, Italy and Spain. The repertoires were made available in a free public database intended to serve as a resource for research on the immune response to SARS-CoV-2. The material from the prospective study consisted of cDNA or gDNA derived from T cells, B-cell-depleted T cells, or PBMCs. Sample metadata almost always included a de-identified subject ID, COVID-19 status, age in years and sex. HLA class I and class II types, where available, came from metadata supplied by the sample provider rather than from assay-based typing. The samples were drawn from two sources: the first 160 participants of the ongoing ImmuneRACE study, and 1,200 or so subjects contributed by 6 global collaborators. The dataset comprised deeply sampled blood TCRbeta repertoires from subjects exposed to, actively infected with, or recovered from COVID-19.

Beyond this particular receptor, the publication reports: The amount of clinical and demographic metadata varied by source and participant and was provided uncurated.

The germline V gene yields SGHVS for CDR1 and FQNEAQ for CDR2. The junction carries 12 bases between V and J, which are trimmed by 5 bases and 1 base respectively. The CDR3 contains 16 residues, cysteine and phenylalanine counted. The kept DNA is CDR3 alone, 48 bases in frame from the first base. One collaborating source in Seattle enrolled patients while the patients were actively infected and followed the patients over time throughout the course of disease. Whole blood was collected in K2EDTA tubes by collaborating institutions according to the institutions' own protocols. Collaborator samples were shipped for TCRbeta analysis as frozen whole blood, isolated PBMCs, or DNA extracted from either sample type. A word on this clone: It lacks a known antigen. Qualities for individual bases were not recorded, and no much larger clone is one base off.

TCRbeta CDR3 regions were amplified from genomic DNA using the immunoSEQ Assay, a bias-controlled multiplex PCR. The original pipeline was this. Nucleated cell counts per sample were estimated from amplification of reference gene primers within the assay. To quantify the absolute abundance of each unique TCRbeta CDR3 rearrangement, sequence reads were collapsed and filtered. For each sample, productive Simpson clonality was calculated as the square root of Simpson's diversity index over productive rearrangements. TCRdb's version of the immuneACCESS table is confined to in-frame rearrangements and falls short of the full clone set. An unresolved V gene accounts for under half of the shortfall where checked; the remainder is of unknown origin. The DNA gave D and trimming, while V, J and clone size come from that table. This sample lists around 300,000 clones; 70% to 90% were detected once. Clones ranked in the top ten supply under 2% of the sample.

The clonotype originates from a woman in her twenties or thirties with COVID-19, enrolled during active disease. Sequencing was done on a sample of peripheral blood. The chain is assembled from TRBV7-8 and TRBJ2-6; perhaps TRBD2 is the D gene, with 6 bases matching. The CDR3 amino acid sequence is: CASSGAGGSGANVLTF. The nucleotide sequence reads TGTGCCAGCAGCGGAGCCGGGGGTTCTGGGGCCAACGTCCTGACTTTC.